Listed here is a single TCR beta chain. Its matching antigen is unknown. The data derive from a study of early T cells in non-severe SARS-CoV-2 infection. For the study at large: Bulk RNA taken from unsorted whole blood was sequenced, leaving chains unpaired.

Regarding the study as a whole: Reliance on VDJdb matching favored anti-spike CD8 responses; private and CD4 specificities were missed.

Germline V gives CDR1 WNHNN, CDR2 SYGVQD (reference sequence). The junction had 13 bases not matched to a gene; V was cut back by 11 bases and J by 0 bases. The CDR3 consists of 17 residues. Researchers tagged individual cDNA molecules with unique molecular identifiers. TCRdb re-called the 5' RACE reads through MiXCR, storing one row per CDR3 protein. The table includes 60,000 or so distinct CDR3 sequences, under 15% detected once. The chain combines TRBV10-1 with TRBJ2-1, with 10 bases identical to TRBD2. The sequence was collected from an adult who was a healthcare worker with PCR-confirmed SARS-CoV-2 infection or an uninfected control (not recorded which). Here the sequenced sample was whole blood, taken at baseline. The CDR3 spells CAGRGSGGNSSYNEQFF. CDR3 nucleotide sequence: TGCGCCGGTCGAGGTAGCGGGGGGAACAGCTCCTACAATGAGCAGTTCTTC.